The rows below give T cell receptor beta chains drawn from one sample of a study of blood T cell repertoires in COVID-19. The repertoire was sequenced with immunoSEQ multiplex PCR; TCRdb's copy has only in-frame clones and lacks some. The sample yields over 250,000 clones, approximately 85% seen once. The sample comprised peripheral blood. Receptors were obtained from a human donor in a cohort sampled during active COVID-19. CDR3s include the opening cysteine and the closing phenylalanine or tryptophan. D genes are given only for firm matches. Rows give clone size only sometimes, using once, few, many, or a class for an expanded clone.

V gene	clone size	D gene	J gene	CDR3 protein	CDR3 DNA
TRBV7-2	NA	TRBD1	TRBJ1-3	CASIQQGALSGNTIYF	TGTGCCAGCATCCAACAGGGGGCCCTCTCTGGAAACACCATATATTTT
TRBV18	NA	NA	TRBJ1-4	CASSPSNEKLFF	TGTGCCAGCTCACCCAGTAATGAAAAACTGTTTTTT
TRBV28	NA	NA	TRBJ2-1	CASLGWRDSYNEQFF	TGTGCCAGCCTCGGGTGGAGAGACTCCTACAATGAGCAGTTCTTC
TRBV6-2/TRBV6-3	many	NA	TRBJ2-3	CASSTREIRADTQYF	TGTGCCAGCAGTACACGGGAAATAAGAGCAGATACGCAGTATTTT
TRBV27	many	TRBD1	TRBJ1-2	CASSRSGGPLYGYTF	TGTGCCAGCAGTAGGTCAGGGGGTCCCCTCTATGGCTACACCTTC
TRBV3-1/TRBV3-2	once	NA	TRBJ1-1	CASSQLRLLNTEAFF	TGTGCCAGCAGCCAACTGAGGTTACTGAACACTGAAGCTTTCTTT
TRBV12-3/TRBV12-4	NA	NA	TRBJ1-1	CASLRGLGTEAFF	TGTGCCAGCTTAAGGGGCCTCGGCACTGAAGCTTTCTTT
TRBV7-2	few	TRBD2	TRBJ2-2	CASSSSGRGAGELFF	TGTGCCAGCAGCTCTAGCGGGAGAGGTGCCGGGGAGCTGTTTTTT
TRBV5-4	NA	NA	TRBJ1-1	CASSLGKQGNTEAFF	TGTGCCAGCAGCTTGGGAAAACAGGGGAACACTGAAGCTTTCTTT
TRBV6-2/TRBV6-3	NA	NA	TRBJ2-1	CASSYLQGLSNEQFF	TGTGCCAGCAGTTACTTACAGGGTTTGAGCAATGAGCAGTTCTTC
TRBV28	NA	TRBD1	TRBJ2-7	CASRGQGALTHEQYF	TGTGCCAGCAGAGGACAGGGGGCGCTTACCCACGAGCAGTACTTC
TRBV5-1	once	TRBD2	TRBJ2-5	CASTAASGRAVMAQYF	TGCGCCAGTACAGCAGCTAGCGGGAGGGCAGTTATGGCCCAGTACTTC
TRBV2	NA	NA	TRBJ2-1	CASSEEGIAYNEQFF	TGTGCCAGCAGTGAAGAGGGGATAGCCTACAATGAGCAGTTCTTC
TRBV6-5	NA	NA	TRBJ1-4	CASRPGSNEKLFF	TGTGCCAGCAGACCAGGGTCTAATGAAAAACTGTTTTTT
TRBV28	NA	NA	TRBJ1-1	CATNGGLNTEAFF	TGTGCCACCAACGGGGGGCTTAACACTGAAGCTTTCTTT
TRBV19	many	NA	TRBJ1-4	CASKRVGTNEKLFF	TGTGCCAGTAAGAGGGTGGGGACTAATGAAAAACTGTTTTTT
TRBV7-9	NA	NA	TRBJ1-1	CASSLGGGSEAFF	TGTGCCAGCAGCTTAGGGGGAGGGAGTGAAGCTTTCTTT
TRBV5-1	NA	TRBD2	TRBJ2-7	CASSYGLAGGEQYF	TGCGCCAGCAGCTATGGCCTAGCGGGAGGCGAGCAGTACTTC
TRBV2	NA	TRBD2	TRBJ2-7	CASNLRGGLSYEQYF	TGTGCCAGCAACCTACGGGGGGGCCTCTCCTACGAGCAGTACTTC
TRBV6-5	NA	TRBD1	TRBJ1-3	CASTSRGVSGNTIYF	TGTGCCAGCACCTCCAGGGGGGTTTCTGGAAACACCATATATTTT
TRBV7-2	NA	TRBD1	TRBJ1-2	CASSLGQGITYGYTF	TGTGCCAGCAGCTTAGGACAGGGGATAACCTATGGCTACACCTTC
TRBV3-1/TRBV3-2	NA	TRBD1	TRBJ1-1	CASSQKGANTEAFF	TGTGCCAGCAGCCAGAAGGGGGCTAACACTGAAGCTTTCTTT
TRBV5-8	NA	NA	TRBJ1-1	CASSRGLALFGTEAFF	TGTGCCAGCAGCCGGGGTCTCGCTCTTTTCGGGACTGAAGCTTTCTTT
TRBV7-3	NA	NA	TRBJ2-2	CASSLGGLNTGELFF	TGTGCCAGCAGCTTGGGGGGGCTCAACACCGGGGAGCTGTTTTTT
TRBV11-2	NA	TRBD1	TRBJ1-2	CASSLRARQGPLGGYTF	TGTGCCAGCAGCTTAAGAGCACGACAGGGCCCCCTCGGGGGCTACACCTTC
TRBV19	NA	NA	TRBJ2-6	CASLPNKSGANVLTF	TGTGCCAGTCTCCCCAACAAGTCTGGGGCCAACGTCCTGACTTTC
TRBV11-3	NA	TRBD1	TRBJ2-4	CASSFGTGDAFGNIQYF	TGTGCCAGCAGCTTTGGGACAGGGGACGCTTTTGGGAACATTCAGTACTTC
TRBV7-2	NA	TRBD1	TRBJ2-3	CASSLGQGAFLAQYF	TGTGCCAGCAGCTTAGGACAGGGGGCGTTTTTAGCGCAGTATTTT
TRBV10-3	once	NA	TRBJ2-7	CAIAGTASLGAQYF	TGTGCCATCGCGGGGACAGCCTCTCTTGGGGCGCAGTACTTC
TRBV4-2	once	TRBD2	TRBJ2-5	CASSQEASGETQYF	TGTGCCAGCAGCCAAGAGGCTAGCGGGGAGACCCAGTACTTC
TRBV2	NA	NA	TRBJ1-2	CASSLIVDPVGYTF	TGTGCCAGCAGTTTAATAGTCGATCCTGTCGGCTACACCTTC
TRBV15	once	NA	TRBJ2-7	CATSRTELGGEQYF	TGTGCCACCAGCAGAACGGAATTGGGGGGCGAGCAGTACTTC
TRBV5-1	NA	NA	TRBJ1-3	CASSLDREGNTIYF	TGCGCCAGCAGCTTGGACAGGGAAGGAAACACCATATATTTT
TRBV6-5	NA	TRBD1	TRBJ1-4	CASSFGTVEKLFF	TGTGCCAGCAGTTTCGGGACAGTTGAAAAACTGTTTTTT
TRBV18	NA	TRBD1	TRBJ2-7	CASSLAGTEDEQYF	TGTGCCAGCTCACTAGCCGGGACAGAAGACGAGCAGTACTTC
TRBV15	NA	NA	TRBJ1-4	CATKFGGINEKLFF	TGTGCCACCAAGTTTGGGGGCATAAATGAAAAACTGTTTTTT
TRBV7-2	NA	NA	TRBJ1-3	CASSLQVDSGNTIYF	TGTGCCAGCAGCTTACAGGTGGACTCTGGAAACACCATATATTTT
TRBV4-2	NA	NA	TRBJ1-4	CASSQDRQAGDEKLFF	TGTGCCAGCAGCCAAGATCGGCAGGCCGGCGACGAAAAACTGTTTTTT
TRBV29-1	NA	NA	TRBJ2-7	CSVDSETGVYEQYF	TGCAGCGTTGACAGCGAGACAGGCGTTTACGAGCAGTACTTC
TRBV5-3	NA	NA	TRBJ1-4	CARTTTGPSMKLALTGELFF	TGTGCCAGAACCACTACAGGCCCCTCGATGAAATTGGCCCTCACTGGGGAACTGTTTTTT
TRBV19	once	NA	TRBJ1-3	CASIGTGNTIYF	TGTGCCAGCATCGGTACCGGAAACACCATATATTTT
TRBV5-1	NA	NA	TRBJ1-1	CASTTQGNTEAFF	TGCGCCAGTACTACCCAGGGAAACACTGAAGCTTTCTTT
TRBV5-6	NA	NA	TRBJ1-1	CASSSPGGNPAGAFF	TGTGCCAGCAGCTCCCCTGGAGGGAATCCGGCAGGAGCTTTCTTT
TRBV7-2	few	NA	TRBJ2-2	CASSTQGGPHTGELFF	TGTGCCAGCAGCACACAAGGAGGGCCACACACCGGGGAGCTGTTTTTT
TRBV7-9	NA	TRBD2	TRBJ2-7	CASSLTTSGRDHYEQYF	TGTGCCAGCAGCTTAACAACTAGCGGGAGGGACCACTACGAGCAGTACTTC
TRBV5-5	once	TRBD1	TRBJ2-3	CASSLRTGGDTQYF	TGTGCCAGCAGCTTAAGAACAGGGGGAGATACGCAGTATTTT